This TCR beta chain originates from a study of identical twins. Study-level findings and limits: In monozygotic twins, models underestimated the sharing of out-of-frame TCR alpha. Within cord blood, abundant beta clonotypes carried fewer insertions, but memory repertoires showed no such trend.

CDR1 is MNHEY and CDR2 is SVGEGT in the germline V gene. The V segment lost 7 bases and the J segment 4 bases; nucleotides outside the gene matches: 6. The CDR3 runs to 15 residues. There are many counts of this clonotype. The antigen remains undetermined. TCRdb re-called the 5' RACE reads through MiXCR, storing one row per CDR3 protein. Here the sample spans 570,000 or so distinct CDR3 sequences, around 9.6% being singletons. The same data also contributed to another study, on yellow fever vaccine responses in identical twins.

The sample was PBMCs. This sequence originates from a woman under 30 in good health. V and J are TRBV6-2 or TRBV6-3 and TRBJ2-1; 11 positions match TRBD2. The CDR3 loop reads CASTDLAGGYNEQFF. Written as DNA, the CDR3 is TGTGCCAGCACCGATCTAGCGGGAGGTTACAATGAGCAGTTCTTC.